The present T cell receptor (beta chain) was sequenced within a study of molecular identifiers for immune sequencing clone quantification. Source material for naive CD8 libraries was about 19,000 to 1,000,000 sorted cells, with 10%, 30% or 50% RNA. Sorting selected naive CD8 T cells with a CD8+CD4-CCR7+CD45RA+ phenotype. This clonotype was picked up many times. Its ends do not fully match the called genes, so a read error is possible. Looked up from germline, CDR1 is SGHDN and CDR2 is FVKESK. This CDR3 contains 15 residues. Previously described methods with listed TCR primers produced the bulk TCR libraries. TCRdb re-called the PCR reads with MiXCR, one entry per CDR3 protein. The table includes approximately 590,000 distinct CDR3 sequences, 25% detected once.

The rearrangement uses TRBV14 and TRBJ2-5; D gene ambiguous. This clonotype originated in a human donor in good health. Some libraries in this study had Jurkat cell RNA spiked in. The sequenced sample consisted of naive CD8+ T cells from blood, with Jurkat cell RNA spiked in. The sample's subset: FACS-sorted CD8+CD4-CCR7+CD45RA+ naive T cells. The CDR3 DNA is TGTGCCAGCAGCGAAGATGCCCTGGGCCCAGAGACCCAGTACTTC. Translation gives CASSEDALGPETQYF.